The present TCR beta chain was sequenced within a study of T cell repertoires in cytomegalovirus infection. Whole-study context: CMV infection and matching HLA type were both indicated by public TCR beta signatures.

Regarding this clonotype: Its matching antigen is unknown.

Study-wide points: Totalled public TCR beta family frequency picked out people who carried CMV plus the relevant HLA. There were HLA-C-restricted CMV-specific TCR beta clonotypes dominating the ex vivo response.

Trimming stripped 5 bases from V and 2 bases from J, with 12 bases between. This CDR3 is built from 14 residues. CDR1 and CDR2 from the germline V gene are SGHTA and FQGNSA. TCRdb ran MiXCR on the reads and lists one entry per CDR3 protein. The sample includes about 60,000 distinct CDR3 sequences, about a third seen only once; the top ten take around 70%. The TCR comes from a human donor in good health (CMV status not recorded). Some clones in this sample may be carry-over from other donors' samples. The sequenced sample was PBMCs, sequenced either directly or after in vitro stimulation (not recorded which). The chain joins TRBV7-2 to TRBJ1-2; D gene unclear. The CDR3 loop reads CASSRDRANYGYTF. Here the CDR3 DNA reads TGTGCCAGCAGCCGTGACCGGGCAAACTATGGCTACACCTTC.